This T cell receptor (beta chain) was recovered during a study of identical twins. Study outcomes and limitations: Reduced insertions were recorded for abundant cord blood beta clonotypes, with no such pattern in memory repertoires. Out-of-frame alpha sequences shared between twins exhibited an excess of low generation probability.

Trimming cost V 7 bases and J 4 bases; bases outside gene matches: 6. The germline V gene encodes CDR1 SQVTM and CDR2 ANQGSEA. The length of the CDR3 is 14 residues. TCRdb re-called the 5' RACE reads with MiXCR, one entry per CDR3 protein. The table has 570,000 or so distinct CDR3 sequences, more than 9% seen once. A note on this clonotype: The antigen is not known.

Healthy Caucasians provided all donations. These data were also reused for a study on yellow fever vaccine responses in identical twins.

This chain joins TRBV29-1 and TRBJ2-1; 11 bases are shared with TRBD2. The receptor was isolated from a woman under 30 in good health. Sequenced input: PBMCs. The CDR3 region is CSAKTSGSYNEQFF. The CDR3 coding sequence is TGCAGCGCGAAAACTAGCGGGAGTTACAATGAGCAGTTCTTC.